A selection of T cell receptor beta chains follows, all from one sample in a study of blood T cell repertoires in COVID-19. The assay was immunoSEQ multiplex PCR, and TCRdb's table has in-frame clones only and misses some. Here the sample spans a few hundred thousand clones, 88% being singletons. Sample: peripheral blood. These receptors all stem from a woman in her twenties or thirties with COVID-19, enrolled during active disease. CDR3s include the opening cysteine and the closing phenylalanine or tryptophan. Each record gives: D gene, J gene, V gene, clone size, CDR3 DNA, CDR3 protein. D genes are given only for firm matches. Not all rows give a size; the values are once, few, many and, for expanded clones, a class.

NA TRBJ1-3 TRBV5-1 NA TGCGCCAGCAGTGAGTTCTCTGGAAACACCATATATTTT CASSEFSGNTIYF
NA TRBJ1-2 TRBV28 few TGTGCCAGCAGTTCCAACGGGAACCTCGGCGGGGGCTACACCTTC CASSSNGNLGGGYTF
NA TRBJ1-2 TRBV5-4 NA TGTGCCAGCAGCATGAACAGGGCCTCCAACTATGGCTACACCTTC CASSMNRASNYGYTF
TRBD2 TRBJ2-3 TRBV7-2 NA TGTGCCAGCAGCTCGGCGACTAAACTAGCGGGGCTTCCCACAGATACGCAGTATTTT CASSSATKLAGLPTDTQYF
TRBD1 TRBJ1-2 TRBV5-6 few TGTGCCAGCAGCTTGCGAAGGGGGCGGGGTGGCTACACCTTC CASSLRRGRGGYTF
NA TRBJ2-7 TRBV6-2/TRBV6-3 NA TGTGCCAGCAGTGGCGAGCGGGTCGAGCAGTACTTC CASSGERVEQYF
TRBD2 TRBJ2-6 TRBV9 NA TGTGCCAGCAGCCGAGGGAGGGGAGCCGGGGCCAACGTCCTGACTTTC CASSRGRGAGANVLTF
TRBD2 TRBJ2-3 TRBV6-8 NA TGTGCCAGCAGTCCCGGACTAGCGGGGGGGTATAAGGACACAGATACGCAGTATTTT CASSPGLAGGYKDTDTQYF
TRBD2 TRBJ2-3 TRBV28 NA TGTGCCAGCAGTTCCTCGACTAGCGGGGGGCGAGATACGCAGTATTTT CASSSSTSGGRDTQYF
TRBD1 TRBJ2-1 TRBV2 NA TGTGCCAGCAGTCAGACAGGGTCAGAGCAGTTCTTC CASSQTGSEQFF
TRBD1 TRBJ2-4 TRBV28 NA TGTGCCAGCAGGGACAGGGCCACCAAAAACATTCAGTACTTC CASRDRATKNIQYF
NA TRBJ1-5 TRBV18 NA TGTGCCAGCTCACCAGAGACAGGTAATCAGCCCCAGCATTTT CASSPETGNQPQHF
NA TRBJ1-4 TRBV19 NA TGTGCCAGTAGTATACCGTTTACAGGGACGGTTGAAAAACTGTTTTTT CASSIPFTGTVEKLFF
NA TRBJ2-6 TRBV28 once TGTGCCAGCAGTTTATACGCACAGGACTCTGGGGCCAACGTCCTGACTTTC CASSLYAQDSGANVLTF
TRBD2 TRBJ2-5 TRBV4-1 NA TGCGCCAGCAGCCACCCCGGGGGGGGACGAGAGACCCAGTACTTC CASSHPGGGRETQYF
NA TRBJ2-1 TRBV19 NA TGTGCCAGTGTAGGACACCCCGTCGATGAGCAGTTCTTC CASVGHPVDEQFF
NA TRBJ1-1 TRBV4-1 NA TGCGCCAGCAGCTTCTCAACCTCTACCTATTATGAAGCTTTCTTT CASSFSTSTYYEAFF
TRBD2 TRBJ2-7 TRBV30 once TGTGCCTGGAGTTTAGCGGGGGCCGGGTCCTACGAGCAGTACTTC CAWSLAGAGSYEQYF
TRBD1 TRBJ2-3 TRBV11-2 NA TGTGCCAGCAGCCCAAGTCCCGGGACAGGGGCTACGCAGTATTTT CASSPSPGTGATQYF
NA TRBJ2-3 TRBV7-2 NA TGTGCCAGCAGCCAACCAGCGGGCAGCACAGATACGCAGTATTTT CASSQPAGSTDTQYF
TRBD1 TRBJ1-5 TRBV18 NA TGTGCCAGCTCACCGGGCACAGGGGTTAGCAATCAGCCCCAGCATTTT CASSPGTGVSNQPQHF
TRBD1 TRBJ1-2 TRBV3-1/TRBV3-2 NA TGTGCCAGCAGCCGACAGGGTTGGGGCTACACCTTC CASSRQGWGYTF
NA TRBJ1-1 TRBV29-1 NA TGCAGCGCAGAAGGGGAAACTGAAGCTTTCTTT CSAEGETEAFF
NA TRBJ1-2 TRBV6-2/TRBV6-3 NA TGTGCCAGCAGTCGGACAGTCTATGGCTACACCTTC CASSRTVYGYTF
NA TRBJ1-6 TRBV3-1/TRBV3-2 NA TGTGCCACCACGAGGAGAGGGTCGCATTCACCCCTCCACTTT CATTRRGSHSPLHF
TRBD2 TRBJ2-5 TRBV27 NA TGTGCCAGCATGGTCCTCCGGGGGGAGCTGGAGACCCAGTACTTC CASMVLRGELETQYF
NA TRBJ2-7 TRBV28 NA TGTGCCAGCACGGACGGGATGGCCTACGAGCAGTACTTC CASTDGMAYEQYF